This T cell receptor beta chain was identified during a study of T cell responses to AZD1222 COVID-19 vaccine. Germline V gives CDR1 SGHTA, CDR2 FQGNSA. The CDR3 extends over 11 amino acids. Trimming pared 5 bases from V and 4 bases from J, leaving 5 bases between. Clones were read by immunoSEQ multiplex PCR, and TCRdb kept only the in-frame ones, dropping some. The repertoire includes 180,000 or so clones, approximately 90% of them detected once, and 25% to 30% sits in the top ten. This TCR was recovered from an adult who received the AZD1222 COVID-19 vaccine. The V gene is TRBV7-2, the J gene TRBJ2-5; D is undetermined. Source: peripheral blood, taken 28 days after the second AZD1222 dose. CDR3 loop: CASSATETQYF. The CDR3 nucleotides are TGTGCCAGCAGCGCAACAGAGACCCAGTACTTC.